This T cell receptor beta chain stems from a study of T cells in Graves' hyperthyroidism and ophthalmopathy. Whole-study context: At initial diagnosis, before any treatment had begun, peripheral blood was obtained.

This clonotype was seen many times. Its specificity is not known. Study observations and caveats: Most clonotypes expanded in thyroid above 0.001 were likewise present in blood.

The CDR3 consists of 15 residues. V gave up 5 bases and J gave up 1 base, with 14 bases separating them. The TCR beta CDR3 regions underwent amplification using RNA transcripts as the source. The HTBI primer set drove a first-round RT-PCR of the TCR CDR3. TCRdb re-analysed the multiplex PCR reads in MiXCR, keeping a single row per CDR3 protein. The top ten hold about 37% of the sample, which has under 350,000 distinct CDR3 sequences, approximately 14% seen once. The chain employs TRBV12-3 or TRBV12-4 and TRBJ1-2; D is undetermined. The receptor's source is a middle-aged woman with Graves' ophthalmopathy. The sequencing input was blood. CDR3 sequence reads: CASSTRRGYNYGYTF. As DNA, the CDR3 is TGTGCCAGCAGTACTAGACGCGGCTATAACTATGGCTACACCTTC.